This TCR beta chain was found in a study of T-cell memory formation after mild COVID-19. V lost 0 bases, J lost 3 bases, and 1 base stayed unmatched. The V gene's germline CDR1 is SGDLS and CDR2 YYNGEE. The CDR3 is made up of 14 amino acids. General study findings and limits: There was no confirmation that second-wave clones peaking on day 37 were SARS-CoV-2 specific. Clones that contracted from day 15 to 85 had balanced CD4/CD8; later expanders were CD4+ biased. Researchers found some responding clones in pre-infection memory, a sign that cross-reactive memory joined.

This clonotype was counted between two and nine times. As yet, its antigen is unknown. TCRdb reprocessed the 5' RACE reads via MiXCR and lists one record per CDR3 protein. The sample includes roughly 610,000 distinct CDR3 sequences, 15% to 20% of them seen just once. The chain recombines TRBV9 with TRBJ2-7; 9 nucleotides agree with TRBD1. Sequences were obtained from PBMCs or a T cell subset sorted from them (not recorded which). This receptor was identified in an adult woman who had mild COVID-19 (a few samples of this study predate the infection). Cell type and time point are not known. CDR3 in DNA: TGTGCCAGCAGCGTAGGGGGACAGGGCTACGAGCAGTACTTC. It yields the protein CASSVGGQGYEQYF.